One T cell receptor (beta chain) is described in this entry. The CDR3 contains 13 residues. Germline CDR1 reads SQVTM; CDR2 reads ANQGSEA. Trimming left V 4 bases short and J 3 bases short, with 13 bases between. These data belong to a study of beta chain features in type 1 diabetes. The sequenced template was cDNA made from the entire isolated RNA. The protocol was immunoSEQ multiplex PCR, while the TCRdb copy is restricted to in-frame clones and leaves out a portion. The repertoire includes hundreds of thousands of clones, 68% of them detected once, and 0.053% sits in the top ten. The sequenced material came from naive CD4+ T cells from blood. This receptor was identified in a man younger than 45 in good health. The chain recombines TRBV29-1 with TRBJ2-7; possibly TRBD2 for D (6 bases). CDR3 in amino acids: CSVGGRGLYEQYF. In DNA form, the CDR3 reads TGCAGCGTTGGCGGGCGGGGCCTCTACGAGCAGTACTTC.